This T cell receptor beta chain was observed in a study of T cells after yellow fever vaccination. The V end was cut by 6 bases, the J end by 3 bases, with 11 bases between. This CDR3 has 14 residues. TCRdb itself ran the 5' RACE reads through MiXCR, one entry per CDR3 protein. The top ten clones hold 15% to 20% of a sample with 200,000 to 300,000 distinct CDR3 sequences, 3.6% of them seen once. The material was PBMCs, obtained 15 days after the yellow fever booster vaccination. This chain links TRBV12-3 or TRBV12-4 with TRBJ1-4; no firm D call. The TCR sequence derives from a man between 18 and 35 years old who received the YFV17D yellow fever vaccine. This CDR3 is CASSARQPNEKLFF. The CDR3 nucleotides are TGTGCCAGCAGCGCCCGTCAGCCTAATGAAAAACTGTTTTTT.